This T cell receptor beta chain appears in the sequencing data of a study of T cell repertoires in cytomegalovirus infection. Study background: Public TCR beta signatures indicated both CMV infection and matching HLA type.

Findings and caveats of the study: People with CMV and the relevant HLA were identified by cumulative public TCR beta family frequency. Within the response measured ex vivo, HLA-C-restricted CMV-specific TCR beta clonotypes were dominant.

Each CDR3 protein is one row after TCRdb ran MiXCR on the reads. In the table there are hundreds of thousands of distinct CDR3 sequences, 20% to 30% of which are singletons. Regarding this clonotype: Antigen: not known.

Sequencing was carried out using CD8+ T cells from PBMCs. This TCR derives from a human donor in good health (CMV status not recorded). Some clones in this sample may be carry-over from other donors' samples.

As DNA, the CDR3 is TGTGCCAGCAGTTCGATCAGGGGGATACCTGAAGCTTTCTTT. Protein product: CASSSIRGIPEAFF. The chain links TRBV25-1 to TRBJ1-1, with 7 bases matching TRBD1. This CDR3 is 14 amino acids long. CDR1 is MGHDK, CDR2 SYGVNS, per germline. The junction had 9 bases not matched to a gene; V was cut back by 5 bases and J by 6 bases.